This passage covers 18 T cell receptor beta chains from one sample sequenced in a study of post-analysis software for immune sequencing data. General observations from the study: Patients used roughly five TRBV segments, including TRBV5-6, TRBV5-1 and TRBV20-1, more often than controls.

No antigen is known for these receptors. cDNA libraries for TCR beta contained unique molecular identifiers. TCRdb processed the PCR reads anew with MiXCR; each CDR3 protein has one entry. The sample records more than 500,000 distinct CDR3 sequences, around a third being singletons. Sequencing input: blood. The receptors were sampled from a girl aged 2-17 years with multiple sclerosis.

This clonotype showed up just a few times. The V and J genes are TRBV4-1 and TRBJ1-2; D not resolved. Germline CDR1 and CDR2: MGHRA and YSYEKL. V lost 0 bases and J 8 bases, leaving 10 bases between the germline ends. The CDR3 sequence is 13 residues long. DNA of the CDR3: TGCGCCAGCAGCCAAGATGAGGGTCGGGGCTACACCTTC. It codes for CASSQDEGRGYTF.

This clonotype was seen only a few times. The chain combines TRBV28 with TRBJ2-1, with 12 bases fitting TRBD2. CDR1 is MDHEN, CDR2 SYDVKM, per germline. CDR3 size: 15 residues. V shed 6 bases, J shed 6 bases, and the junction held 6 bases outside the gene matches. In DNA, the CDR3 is TGTGCCAGCAGCGATGGACTAGCGGGGATCAATGAGCAGTTCTTC. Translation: CASSDGLAGINEQFF.

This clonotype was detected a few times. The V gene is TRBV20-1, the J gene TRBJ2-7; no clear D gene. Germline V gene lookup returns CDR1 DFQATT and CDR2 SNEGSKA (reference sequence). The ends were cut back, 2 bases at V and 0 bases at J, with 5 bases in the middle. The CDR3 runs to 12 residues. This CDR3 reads CSARYNSYEQYF. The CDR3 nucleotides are TGCAGTGCTAGATACAACTCCTACGAGCAGTACTTC.

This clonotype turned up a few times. The CDR3 bases are TGTGCCAGCAGCTACTTAATGGGGGGAAGCTCCTACGAGCAGTACTTC. Its protein product is CASSYLMGGSSYEQYF. This chain connects TRBV7-8 to TRBJ2-7, with D maybe TRBD2 (6 bases). This CDR3 has 16 amino acids. Germline V gene sequence: CDR1 SGHVS, CDR2 FQNEAQ. With 4 bases removed from V and 0 bases from J, the gap between germline ends came to 16 bases.

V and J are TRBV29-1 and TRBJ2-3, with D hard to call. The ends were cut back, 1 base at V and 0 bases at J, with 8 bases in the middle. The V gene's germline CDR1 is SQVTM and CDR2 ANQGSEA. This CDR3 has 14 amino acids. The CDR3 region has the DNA TGCAGCGTTGAAGGACCCTTTAGCACAGATACGCAGTATTTT. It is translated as CSVEGPFSTDTQYF.

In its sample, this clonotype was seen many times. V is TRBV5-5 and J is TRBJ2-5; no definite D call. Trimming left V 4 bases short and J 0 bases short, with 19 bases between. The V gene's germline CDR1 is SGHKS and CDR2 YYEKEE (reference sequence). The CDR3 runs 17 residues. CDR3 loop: CASSAYFVRTYQETQYF. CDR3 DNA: TGTGCCAGCAGCGCGTACTTTGTGCGGACCTACCAAGAGACCCAGTACTTC.

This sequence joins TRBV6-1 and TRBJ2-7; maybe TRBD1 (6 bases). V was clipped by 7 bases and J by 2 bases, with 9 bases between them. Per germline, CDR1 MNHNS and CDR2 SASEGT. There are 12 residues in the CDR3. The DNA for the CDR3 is TGTGCCAGCACCTGGACAGCCTACGAGCAGTACTTC. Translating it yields CASTWTAYEQYF.

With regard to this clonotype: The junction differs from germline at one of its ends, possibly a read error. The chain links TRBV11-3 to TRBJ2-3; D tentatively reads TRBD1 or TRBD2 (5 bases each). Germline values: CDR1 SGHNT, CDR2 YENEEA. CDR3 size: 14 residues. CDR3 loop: CVSSLRGLGTEQYF. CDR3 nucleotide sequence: TGTGTCAGCAGCCTTAGAGGTCTAGGGACCGAGCAGTATTTT.

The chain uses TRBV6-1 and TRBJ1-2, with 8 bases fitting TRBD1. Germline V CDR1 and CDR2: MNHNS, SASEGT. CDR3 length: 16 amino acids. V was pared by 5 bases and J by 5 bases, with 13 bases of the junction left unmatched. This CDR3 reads CASSKRWPTGDYGYTF. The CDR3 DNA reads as TGTGCCAGCAGTAAACGGTGGCCGACAGGGGATTATGGCTACACCTTC.

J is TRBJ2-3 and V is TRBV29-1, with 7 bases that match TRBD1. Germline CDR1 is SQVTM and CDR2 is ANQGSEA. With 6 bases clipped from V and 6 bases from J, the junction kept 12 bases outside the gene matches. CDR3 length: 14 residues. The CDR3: CSVRTGEPRDTQYF. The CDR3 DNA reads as TGCAGCGTGCGGACAGGCGAACCCAGGGATACGCAGTATTTT.

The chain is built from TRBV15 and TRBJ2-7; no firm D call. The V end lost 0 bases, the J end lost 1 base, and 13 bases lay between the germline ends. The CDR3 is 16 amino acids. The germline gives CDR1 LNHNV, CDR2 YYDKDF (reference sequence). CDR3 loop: CATSRDLSSVSYEQYF. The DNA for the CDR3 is TGTGCCACCAGCAGAGATCTTAGCTCGGTGTCCTACGAGCAGTACTTC.

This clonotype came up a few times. CDR3 in amino acids: CASSLDPGLGAFF. The CDR3 DNA reads TGTGCCAGCAGTCTAGACCCGGGACTGGGGGCTTTCTTT. This chain links TRBV12-3 or TRBV12-4 with TRBJ1-1, with TRBD1 as a possible D gene (5 bases). Trimming stripped 5 bases from V and 11 bases from J, with 18 bases between. The CDR3 totals 13 residues.

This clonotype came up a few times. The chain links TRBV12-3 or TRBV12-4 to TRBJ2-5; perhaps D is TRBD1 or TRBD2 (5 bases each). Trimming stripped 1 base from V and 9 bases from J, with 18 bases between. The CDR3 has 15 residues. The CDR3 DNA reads TGTGCCAGCAGTTTAGGGGGGTACTCAAGAGACGCCCAGTACTTC. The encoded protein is CASSLGGYSRDAQYF.

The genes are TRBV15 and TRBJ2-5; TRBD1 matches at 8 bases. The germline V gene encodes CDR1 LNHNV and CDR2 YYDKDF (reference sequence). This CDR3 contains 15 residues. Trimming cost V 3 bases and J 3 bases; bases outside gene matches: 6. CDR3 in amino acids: CATSRGQVGEETQYF. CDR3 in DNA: TGTGCCACCAGCAGGGGACAGGTTGGAGAAGAGACCCAGTACTTC. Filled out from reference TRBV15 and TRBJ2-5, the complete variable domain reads DAMVIQNPRYQVTQFGKPVTLSCSQTLNHNVMYWYQQKSSQAPKLLFHYYDKDFNNEADTPDNFQSRRPNTSFCFLDIRSPGLGDTAMYLCATSRGQVGEETQYFGPGTRLLVL.

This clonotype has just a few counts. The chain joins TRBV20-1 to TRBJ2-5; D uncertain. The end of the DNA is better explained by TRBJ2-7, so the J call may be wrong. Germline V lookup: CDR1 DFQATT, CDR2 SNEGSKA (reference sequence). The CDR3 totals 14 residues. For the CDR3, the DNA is TGCAGTGCTAGGACGACCTCGGGTCTACCCGAGCAGTACTTC. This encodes CSARTTSGLPEQYF.

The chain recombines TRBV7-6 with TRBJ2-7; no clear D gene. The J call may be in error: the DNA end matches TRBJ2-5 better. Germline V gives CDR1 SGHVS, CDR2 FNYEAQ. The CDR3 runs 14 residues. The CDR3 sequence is CASSLDRLTGTQYF. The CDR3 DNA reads TGTGCCAGCAGCTTAGACAGACTGACCGGGACCCAGTACTTC.

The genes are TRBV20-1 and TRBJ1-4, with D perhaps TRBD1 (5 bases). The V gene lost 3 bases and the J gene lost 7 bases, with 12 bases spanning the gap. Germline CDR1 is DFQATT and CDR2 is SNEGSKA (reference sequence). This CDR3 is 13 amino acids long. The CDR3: CSASRDAGEKLFF. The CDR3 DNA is TGCAGTGCTAGCCGGGACGCTGGTGAAAAACTGTTTTTT.

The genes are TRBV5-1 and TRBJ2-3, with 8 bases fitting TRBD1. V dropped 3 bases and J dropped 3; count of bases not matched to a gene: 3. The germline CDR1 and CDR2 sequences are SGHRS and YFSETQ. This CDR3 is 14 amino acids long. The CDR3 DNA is TGCGCCAGCAGCTCCAGGACAGGGACAGATACGCAGTATTTT. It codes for CASSSRTGTDTQYF.